This T cell receptor beta chain was captured in a study of blood T cells in healthy people across ages. For the second PCR, which ran for about 6 to 11 cycles, a sample-barcoded 5' primer and a J-beta primer mix were used. From the 5' RACE reads, TCRdb called clonotypes with MiXCR, one entry per CDR3 protein. The sample includes about 1.8 million distinct CDR3 sequences, approximately 50% of them seen just once. The sample was blood. The clonotype originates from a woman between 35 and 50 years old in good health.

For the CDR3, the DNA is TGCAGTGACGGCTCTCAGGGCGGCTACACCTTC. Residues: CSDGSQGGYTF. J is TRBJ1-2 and V is TRBV20-1; weak D call: TRBD1 (5 bases). Trimming removed 7 bases from V and 8 bases from J, with 14 bases in between. The CDR3 spans 11 residues. CDR1 is DFQATT and CDR2 is SNEGSKA in the germline V gene (reference sequence).